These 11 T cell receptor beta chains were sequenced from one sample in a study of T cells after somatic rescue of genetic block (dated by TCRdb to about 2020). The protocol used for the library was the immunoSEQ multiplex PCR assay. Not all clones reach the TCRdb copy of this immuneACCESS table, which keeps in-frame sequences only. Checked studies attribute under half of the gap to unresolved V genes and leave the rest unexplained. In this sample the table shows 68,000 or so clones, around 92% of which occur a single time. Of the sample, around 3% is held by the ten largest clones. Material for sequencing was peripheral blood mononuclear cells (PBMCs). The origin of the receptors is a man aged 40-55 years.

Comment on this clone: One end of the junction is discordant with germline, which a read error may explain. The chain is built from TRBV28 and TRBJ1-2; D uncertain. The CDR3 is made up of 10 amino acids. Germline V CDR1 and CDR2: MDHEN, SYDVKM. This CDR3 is CASSLTTHHF. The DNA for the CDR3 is TGTGCCAGCAGTTTAACCACCCACCACTTC.

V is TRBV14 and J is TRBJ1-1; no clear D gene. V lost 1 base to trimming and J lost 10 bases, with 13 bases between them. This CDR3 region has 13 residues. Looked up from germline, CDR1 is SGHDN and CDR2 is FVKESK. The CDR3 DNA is TGTGCCAGCAGCCAAGGGGGAGGCCTCGGAGCTTTCTTT. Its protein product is CASSQGGGLGAFF.

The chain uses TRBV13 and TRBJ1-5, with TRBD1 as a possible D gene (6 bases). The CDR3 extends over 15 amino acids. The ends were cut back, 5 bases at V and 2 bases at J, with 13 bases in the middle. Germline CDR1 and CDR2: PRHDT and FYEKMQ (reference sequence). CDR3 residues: CASSHREMGNQPQHF. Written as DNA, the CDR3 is TGTGCCAGCAGCCACAGGGAAATGGGCAATCAGCCCCAGCATTTT.

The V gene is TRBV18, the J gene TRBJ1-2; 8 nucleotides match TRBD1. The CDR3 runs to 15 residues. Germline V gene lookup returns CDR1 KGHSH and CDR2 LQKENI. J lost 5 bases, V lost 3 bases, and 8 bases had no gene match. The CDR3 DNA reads TGTGCCAGCTCACCCGAGGACAGGGCTACTTATGGCTACACCTTC. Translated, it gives CASSPEDRATYGYTF.

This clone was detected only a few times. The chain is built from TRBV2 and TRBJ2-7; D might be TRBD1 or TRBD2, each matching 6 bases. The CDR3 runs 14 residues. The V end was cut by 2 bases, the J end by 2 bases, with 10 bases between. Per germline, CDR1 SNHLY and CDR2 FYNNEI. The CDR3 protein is CASSERGAPYEQYF. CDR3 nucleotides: TGTGCCAGCAGTGAAAGGGGGGCCCCCTACGAGCAGTACTTC. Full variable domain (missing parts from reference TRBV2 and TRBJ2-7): EPEVTQTPSHQVTQMGQEVILRCVPISNHLYFYWYRQILGQKVEFLVSFYNNEISEKSEIFDDQFSVERPDGSNFTLKIRSTKLEDSAMYFCASSERGAPYEQYFGPGTRLTVT.

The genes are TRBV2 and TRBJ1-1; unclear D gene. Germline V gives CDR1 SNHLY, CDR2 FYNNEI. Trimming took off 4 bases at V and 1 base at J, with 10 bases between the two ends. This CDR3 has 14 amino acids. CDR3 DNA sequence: TGTGCCAGCAGTGTCGCAGCAGGGAACACTGAAGCTTTCTTT. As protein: CASSVAAGNTEAFF.

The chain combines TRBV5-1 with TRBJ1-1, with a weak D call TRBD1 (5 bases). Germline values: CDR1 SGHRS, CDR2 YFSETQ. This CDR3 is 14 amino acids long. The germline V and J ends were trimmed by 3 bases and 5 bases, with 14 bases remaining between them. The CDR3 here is CASSSNSGPTEAFF. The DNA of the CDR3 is TGCGCCAGCAGCTCGAATTCAGGGCCAACTGAAGCTTTCTTT.

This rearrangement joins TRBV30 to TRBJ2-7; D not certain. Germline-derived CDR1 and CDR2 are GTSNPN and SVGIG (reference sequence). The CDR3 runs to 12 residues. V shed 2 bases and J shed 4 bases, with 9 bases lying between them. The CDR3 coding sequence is TGTGCCTGGAGTCGCCTGACTTACGAGCAGTACTTC. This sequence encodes CAWSRLTYEQYF.

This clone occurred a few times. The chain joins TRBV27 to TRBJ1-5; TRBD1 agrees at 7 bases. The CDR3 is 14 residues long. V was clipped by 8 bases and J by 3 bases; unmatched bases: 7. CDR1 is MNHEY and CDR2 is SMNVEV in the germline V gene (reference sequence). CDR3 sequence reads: CASRGQRDNQPQHF. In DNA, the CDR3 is TGTGCCAGCCGGGGACAGAGGGACAATCAGCCCCAGCATTTT.

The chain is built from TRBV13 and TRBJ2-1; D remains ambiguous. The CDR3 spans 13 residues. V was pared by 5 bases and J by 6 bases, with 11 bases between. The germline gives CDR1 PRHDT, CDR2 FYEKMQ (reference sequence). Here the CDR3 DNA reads TGTGCCAGCAGCACAAACTTTGGCAATGAGCAGTTCTTC. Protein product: CASSTNFGNEQFF.

The CDR3 is CASERGDYGYTF. CDR3 DNA sequence: TGTGCCAGCGAACGCGGCGACTATGGCTACACCTTC. The V and J genes are TRBV6-1 and TRBJ1-2; D is undetermined. V was shortened by 8 bases and J by 3 bases, with 10 bases between the two germline ends. The germline V gene has CDR1 MNHNS and CDR2 SASEGT. This CDR3 region has 12 residues.